A selection of T cell receptor beta chains follows, all from one sample in a study of T cell repertoires and HLA-DP antigens. Produced via immunoSEQ multiplex PCR; TCRdb's table is partial and in-frame only. The table has fewer than 75,000 clones, 80% seen once; the top ten hold roughly 1.5%. No antigens are known for them. Sample: CD4+ T cells from PBMCs. These receptors originate from a man in his 60s in good health and CMV-seronegative. Both conserved end residues are part of each CDR3. Fields, in order: clone size, J gene, D gene, CDR3 length, V gene, CDR3 DNA, CDR3 protein. A D gene is named only where the DNA matches it firmly. Size is omitted from some rows. Given values are once, few, many or a class for expanded clones.

clone size: NA
J gene: TRBJ1-2
D gene: TRBD1
CDR3 length: 14
V gene: TRBV28
CDR3 DNA: TGTGCCAGCAGGTCCCCGGGACAGGATAATGGCTACACCTTC
CDR3 protein: CASRSPGQDNGYTF

clone size: NA
J gene: TRBJ1-2
D gene: TRBD1
CDR3 length: 14
V gene: TRBV9
CDR3 DNA: TGTGCCAGCAGCGCCACAGGGGCGGGTAGTGGCTACACCTTC
CDR3 protein: CASSATGAGSGYTF

clone size: NA
J gene: TRBJ1-2
D gene: NA
CDR3 length: 18
V gene: TRBV9
CDR3 DNA: TGTGCCAGCAGCGGGGAGGTTGTGAGGGGCCGGACCAACTATGGCTACACCTTC
CDR3 protein: CASSGEVVRGRTNYGYTF

clone size: few
J gene: TRBJ2-1
D gene: NA
CDR3 length: 14
V gene: TRBV2
CDR3 DNA: TGTGCCAGCAGTGTTGGAAGGGGACCCAATGAGCAGTTCTTC
CDR3 protein: CASSVGRGPNEQFF

clone size: NA
J gene: TRBJ1-2
D gene: NA
CDR3 length: 13
V gene: TRBV7-2
CDR3 DNA: TGTGCCAGCAGCCCACGGGGATCGAGCGGCTACACCTTC
CDR3 protein: CASSPRGSSGYTF

clone size: NA
J gene: TRBJ2-1
D gene: NA
CDR3 length: 14
V gene: TRBV5-6
CDR3 DNA: TGTGCCAGCAGCTGGACCCTAACCTACAATGAGCAGTTCTTC
CDR3 protein: CASSWTLTYNEQFF

clone size: NA
J gene: TRBJ1-4
D gene: NA
CDR3 length: 17
V gene: TRBV19
CDR3 DNA: TGTGCCAGTCAGCCTACGACAGAGGGGACCATTAATGAAAAACTGTTTTTT
CDR3 protein: CASQPTTEGTINEKLFF

clone size: NA
J gene: TRBJ1-2
D gene: TRBD1
CDR3 length: 17
V gene: TRBV6-1
CDR3 DNA: TGTGCCAGCAGTGAGCGGGACAGGGTTATGACTAACTATGGCTACACCTTC
CDR3 protein: CASSERDRVMTNYGYTF

clone size: once
J gene: TRBJ1-6
D gene: NA
CDR3 length: 14
V gene: TRBV4-3
CDR3 DNA: TGCGCCAGCAGCCTTGACAGTTCTAATTCACCCCTCCACTTT
CDR3 protein: CASSLDSSNSPLHF

clone size: NA
J gene: TRBJ2-1
D gene: TRBD2
CDR3 length: 17
V gene: TRBV19
CDR3 DNA: TGTGCCAGTAGTACGAAAGCGAGCGGGATATCCTACAATGAGCAGTTCTTC
CDR3 protein: CASSTKASGISYNEQFF

clone size: NA
J gene: TRBJ2-3
D gene: NA
CDR3 length: 15
V gene: TRBV2
CDR3 DNA: TGTGCCAGCAGTTACAGACTCCAGAGCACAGATACGCAGTATTTT
CDR3 protein: CASSYRLQSTDTQYF

clone size: NA
J gene: TRBJ2-2
D gene: TRBD1
CDR3 length: 17
V gene: TRBV25-1
CDR3 DNA: TGTGCCAGCAGTGAACGGAACAGGGGAGCGAACACCGGGGAGCTGTTTTTT
CDR3 protein: CASSERNRGANTGELFF

clone size: NA
J gene: TRBJ1-2
D gene: TRBD1
CDR3 length: 14
V gene: TRBV11-2
CDR3 DNA: TGTGCCAGCAGCTTAGATATGGGCAGGGGGACCTACACCTTC
CDR3 protein: CASSLDMGRGTYTF

clone size: NA
J gene: TRBJ1-1
D gene: TRBD1
CDR3 length: 13
V gene: TRBV7-2
CDR3 DNA: TGTGCCACCACGACAGGGACGAACACTGAAGCTTTCTTT
CDR3 protein: CATTTGTNTEAFF

clone size: NA
J gene: TRBJ1-2
D gene: NA
CDR3 length: 13
V gene: TRBV6-1
CDR3 DNA: TGTGCCAGCAGCCCCGGCCTCGGGGCTGGCTACACCTTC
CDR3 protein: CASSPGLGAGYTF

clone size: NA
J gene: TRBJ1-1
D gene: NA
CDR3 length: 13
V gene: TRBV28
CDR3 DNA: TGTGCCAGCAGTTCAACCACGCGGACTGAAGCTTTCTTT
CDR3 protein: CASSSTTRTEAFF

clone size: NA
J gene: TRBJ2-1
D gene: TRBD2
CDR3 length: 15
V gene: TRBV7-9
CDR3 DNA: TGTGCCAGCACCCCAGCGGGAGAAAGGTTCAATGAGCAGTTCTTC
CDR3 protein: CASTPAGERFNEQFF

clone size: NA
J gene: TRBJ2-3
D gene: TRBD2
CDR3 length: 17
V gene: TRBV18
CDR3 DNA: TGTGCCAGCTCACCAGTGACTAGCGGGGGAGCTACAGATACGCAGTATTTT
CDR3 protein: CASSPVTSGGATDTQYF

clone size: NA
J gene: TRBJ1-1
D gene: NA
CDR3 length: 17
V gene: TRBV4-2
CDR3 DNA: TGTGCCAGCAGCCAAGATCTCCGGGGGCAAATGCACACTGAAGCTTTCTTT
CDR3 protein: CASSQDLRGQMHTEAFF

clone size: once
J gene: TRBJ1-6
D gene: TRBD1
CDR3 length: 15
V gene: TRBV7-2
CDR3 DNA: TGTGCCAGCAGCTTATCTGCACAGGGGAATTCACCCCTCCACTTT
CDR3 protein: CASSLSAQGNSPLHF

clone size: NA
J gene: TRBJ1-3
D gene: NA
CDR3 length: 14
V gene: TRBV4-1
CDR3 DNA: TGCGCCAGCAGCCAAGTGGGCGCTGGAAACACCATATATTTT
CDR3 protein: CASSQVGAGNTIYF

clone size: NA
J gene: TRBJ2-7
D gene: NA
CDR3 length: 13
V gene: TRBV6-5
CDR3 DNA: TGTGCCAGCGAACGGGAAACTACTGGAGAGCAGTACTTC
CDR3 protein: CASERETTGEQYF

clone size: NA
J gene: TRBJ2-5
D gene: NA
CDR3 length: 14
V gene: TRBV5-8
CDR3 DNA: TGTGCCAGCAGCCGACAAGCTATGTTCGAGACCCAGTACTTC
CDR3 protein: CASSRQAMFETQYF

clone size: NA
J gene: TRBJ2-7
D gene: NA
CDR3 length: 14
V gene: TRBV18
CDR3 DNA: TGTGCCAGCTCACCACGAGACAGCTCCTACGAGCAGTACTTC
CDR3 protein: CASSPRDSSYEQYF

clone size: NA
J gene: TRBJ1-1
D gene: NA
CDR3 length: 16
V gene: TRBV19
CDR3 DNA: TGTGCCAGTAGTATGGGCGGCAGTCGGCCGGGCACTGAAGCTTTCTTT
CDR3 protein: CASSMGGSRPGTEAFF

clone size: once
J gene: TRBJ2-1
D gene: NA
CDR3 length: 14
V gene: TRBV19
CDR3 DNA: TGTGCCAGTAGTCCCCGGACCTTTGACAATGAGCAGTTCTTC
CDR3 protein: CASSPRTFDNEQFF

clone size: NA
J gene: TRBJ2-5
D gene: NA
CDR3 length: 15
V gene: TRBV11-2
CDR3 DNA: TGTGCCAGCAGCCCAGCCTGGGCAGCCCAAGAGACCCAGTACTTC
CDR3 protein: CASSPAWAAQETQYF

clone size: once
J gene: TRBJ1-2
D gene: NA
CDR3 length: 13
V gene: TRBV11-2
CDR3 DNA: TGTGCCAGCAGTTCACATGCTAACTATGGCTACACCTTC
CDR3 protein: CASSSHANYGYTF

clone size: once
J gene: TRBJ2-2
D gene: NA
CDR3 length: 13
V gene: TRBV7-6
CDR3 DNA: TGTGCCAGCAGCCGGCCGAACACCGGGGAGCTGTTTTTT
CDR3 protein: CASSRPNTGELFF

clone size: NA
J gene: TRBJ1-5
D gene: TRBD1
CDR3 length: 16
V gene: TRBV27
CDR3 DNA: TGTGCCAGCAGTTTATCTGGGACAGGGGGAAATCAGCCCCAGCATTTT
CDR3 protein: CASSLSGTGGNQPQHF

clone size: NA
J gene: TRBJ2-1
D gene: TRBD2
CDR3 length: 15
V gene: TRBV2
CDR3 DNA: TGTGCCAGCAGATCGGGACTAGCGGGGGTAGTTGAGCAGTTCTTC
CDR3 protein: CASRSGLAGVVEQFF

clone size: NA
J gene: TRBJ2-2
D gene: NA
CDR3 length: 12
V gene: TRBV28
CDR3 DNA: TGTGCCAGCAGTTTATTTCCCGGGGAGCTGTTTTTT
CDR3 protein: CASSLFPGELFF

clone size: NA
J gene: TRBJ2-3
D gene: TRBD1
CDR3 length: 16
V gene: TRBV18
CDR3 DNA: TGTGCCAGCTCACCAAGGCCCAGGGGGCTCACAGATACGCAGTATTTT
CDR3 protein: CASSPRPRGLTDTQYF

clone size: once
J gene: TRBJ1-6
D gene: NA
CDR3 length: 15
V gene: TRBV5-1
CDR3 DNA: TGCGCCAGCAGCTCCTCGAGCTCCTATAATTCACCCCTCCACTTT
CDR3 protein: CASSSSSSYNSPLHF

clone size: NA
J gene: TRBJ1-2
D gene: TRBD1
CDR3 length: 12
V gene: TRBV30
CDR3 DNA: TGTGCCTGCGGTCGGGACAGGGGTGGCTACACCTTC
CDR3 protein: CACGRDRGGYTF

clone size: NA
J gene: TRBJ1-2
D gene: TRBD1
CDR3 length: 17
V gene: TRBV28
CDR3 DNA: TGTGCCAGCAGGGCCGGGACAGGGGTTCTTTTGGTTGGTGGCTACACCTTC
CDR3 protein: CASRAGTGVLLVGGYTF

clone size: few
J gene: TRBJ1-1
D gene: TRBD1
CDR3 length: 16
V gene: TRBV5-4
CDR3 DNA: TGTGCCAGCAGCTTGGCCCCGACAGGGTTGAACACTGAAGCTTTCTTT
CDR3 protein: CASSLAPTGLNTEAFF

clone size: once
J gene: TRBJ1-6
D gene: TRBD1
CDR3 length: 14
V gene: TRBV7-3
CDR3 DNA: TGTGCCAGCAGCTTAGGGACAGGGGAATCACCCCTCCACTTT
CDR3 protein: CASSLGTGESPLHF

clone size: NA
J gene: TRBJ1-1
D gene: TRBD1
CDR3 length: 16
V gene: TRBV5-1
CDR3 DNA: TGCGCCAGCAGCCCGGGGGACAGGGGGCAAAACACTGAAGCTTTCTTT
CDR3 protein: CASSPGDRGQNTEAFF

clone size: NA
J gene: TRBJ2-3
D gene: TRBD2
CDR3 length: 15
V gene: TRBV18
CDR3 DNA: TGTGCCAGCTCACCACTAGCGGGGGGCCGAGATACGCAGTATTTT
CDR3 protein: CASSPLAGGRDTQYF

clone size: NA
J gene: TRBJ2-3
D gene: NA
CDR3 length: 13
V gene: TRBV25-1
CDR3 DNA: TGTGCCAGCACCCAAAGATCGTCAGATACGCAGTATTTT
CDR3 protein: CASTQRSSDTQYF

clone size: NA
J gene: TRBJ2-1
D gene: TRBD2
CDR3 length: 14
V gene: TRBV27
CDR3 DNA: TGTGCCAGCATTCGAAGCGGGATGGACAATGAGCAGTTCTTC
CDR3 protein: CASIRSGMDNEQFF

clone size: NA
J gene: TRBJ1-3
D gene: TRBD1
CDR3 length: 15
V gene: TRBV5-4
CDR3 DNA: TGTGCCAGCACCCTGGACAGGGGGGCTGGAAACACCATATATTTT
CDR3 protein: CASTLDRGAGNTIYF